The rows below give T cell receptor beta chains drawn from one sample of a study of somatic mutations in cytotoxic T cells in rheumatoid arthritis. The data were produced by immunoSEQ multiplex PCR, yet TCRdb's version contains in-frame clones alone and is incomplete. The sample lists 15,000 to 20,000 clones, 80% occurring once. Material: CD8+ T cells sorted from blood. All receptors derive from an adult with rheumatoid arthritis. The CDR3 runs from the conserved cysteine through the conserved F or W. Fields, in order: J gene, V gene, clone size, D gene, CDR3 protein, CDR3 DNA. The D gene is left open where the match is weak. A row's size may be missing; if present it is once, few, many or a size class.

j_call: TRBJ1-2
v_call: TRBV27
clone_size: once
d_call: TRBD1
cdr3_aa: CASRTNRDRDYGYTF
cdr3_nt: TGTGCCAGCAGGACGAACCGGGACAGGGATTATGGCTACACCTTC

j_call: TRBJ2-3
v_call: TRBV28
clone_size: -
d_call: -
cdr3_aa: CASSDLEGTDTQYF
cdr3_nt: TGTGCCAGCAGTGACCTTGAAGGCACAGATACGCAGTATTTT

j_call: TRBJ2-2
v_call: TRBV28
clone_size: -
d_call: -
cdr3_aa: CASSPGWDTGELFF
cdr3_nt: TGTGCCAGCAGCCCGGGGTGGGACACCGGGGAGCTGTTTTTT

j_call: TRBJ2-7
v_call: TRBV4-1
clone_size: -
d_call: TRBD1
cdr3_aa: CASSQGQGTYEQYF
cdr3_nt: TGCGCCAGCAGTCAAGGACAGGGAACCTACGAGCAGTACTTC

j_call: TRBJ1-1
v_call: TRBV7-6
clone_size: few
d_call: -
cdr3_aa: CASSTGGYTEAFF
cdr3_nt: TGTGCCAGCAGCACCGGGGGCTACACTGAAGCTTTCTTT

j_call: TRBJ2-1
v_call: TRBV9
clone_size: once
d_call: -
cdr3_aa: CASSVDLASSYNEQFF
cdr3_nt: TGTGCCAGCAGCGTAGACCTTGCCAGCTCCTACAATGAGCAGTTCTTC

j_call: TRBJ2-1
v_call: TRBV10-3
clone_size: -
d_call: -
cdr3_aa: CAISGLDRNEQFF
cdr3_nt: TGTGCCATCAGTGGACTAGACCGCAATGAGCAGTTCTTC

j_call: TRBJ1-3
v_call: TRBV4-1
clone_size: -
d_call: -
cdr3_aa: CASSQEGHTIYF
cdr3_nt: TGCGCCAGCAGCCAAGAGGGCCACACCATATATTTT

j_call: TRBJ1-5
v_call: TRBV30
clone_size: -
d_call: -
cdr3_aa: CAWSTISSAQPQHF
cdr3_nt: TGTGCCTGGAGTACCATTAGTTCTGCTCAGCCCCAGCATTTT

j_call: TRBJ1-1
v_call: TRBV4-1
clone_size: -
d_call: TRBD1
cdr3_aa: CASSLGRGLAEAFF
cdr3_nt: TGCGCCAGCAGCCTGGGGAGGGGGCTTGCTGAAGCTTTCTTT

j_call: TRBJ2-7
v_call: TRBV30
clone_size: -
d_call: TRBD2
cdr3_aa: CAWRLAGGREQYF
cdr3_nt: TGTGCCTGGAGACTAGCGGGAGGGCGGGAGCAGTACTTC

j_call: TRBJ2-2
v_call: TRBV2
clone_size: -
d_call: -
cdr3_aa: CASSRGGTGELFF
cdr3_nt: TGTGCCAGCAGCCGTGGCGGGACCGGGGAGCTGTTTTTT

j_call: TRBJ2-7
v_call: TRBV6-1
clone_size: -
d_call: -
cdr3_aa: CASSEANLADEQYF
cdr3_nt: TGTGCCAGCAGTGAAGCGAATCTAGCTGACGAGCAGTACTTC

j_call: TRBJ2-3
v_call: TRBV11-2
clone_size: -
d_call: TRBD2
cdr3_aa: CASSQGLGSDTQYF
cdr3_nt: TGTGCCAGCAGCCAAGGACTAGGGTCAGATACGCAGTATTTT

j_call: TRBJ2-7
v_call: TRBV5-8
clone_size: -
d_call: -
cdr3_aa: CASSYNGARYEQYF
cdr3_nt: TGTGCCAGCAGCTATAACGGGGCCCGCTACGAGCAGTACTTC

j_call: TRBJ2-7
v_call: TRBV5-6
clone_size: -
d_call: -
cdr3_aa: CASSLVASYEQYF
cdr3_nt: TGTGCCAGCAGCTTGGTTGCTTCCTACGAGCAGTACTTC

j_call: TRBJ2-7
v_call: TRBV7-6
clone_size: -
d_call: -
cdr3_aa: CASSLDASEQYF
cdr3_nt: TGTGCCAGCAGCTTAGACGCTTCCGAGCAGTACTTC